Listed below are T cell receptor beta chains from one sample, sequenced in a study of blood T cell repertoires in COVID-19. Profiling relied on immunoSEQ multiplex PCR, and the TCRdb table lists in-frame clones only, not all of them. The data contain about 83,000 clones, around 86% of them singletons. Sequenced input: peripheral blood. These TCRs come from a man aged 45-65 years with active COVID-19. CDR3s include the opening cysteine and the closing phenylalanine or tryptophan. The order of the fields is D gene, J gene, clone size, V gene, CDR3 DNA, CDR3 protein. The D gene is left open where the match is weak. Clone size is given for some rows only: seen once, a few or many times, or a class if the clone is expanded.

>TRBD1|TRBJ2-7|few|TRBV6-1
TGTGCCAGCAGTGAAGCGGACAGGGCCTACGAGCAGTACTTC
CASSEADRAYEQYF
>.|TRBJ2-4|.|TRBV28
TGTGCCAGCAGTTCGGCAGGGGCCTCCAAAAACATTCAGTACTTC
CASSSAGASKNIQYF
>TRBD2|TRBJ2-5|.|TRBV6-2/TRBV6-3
TGTGCCAGCAGTTTTGGCGGGGGGACCGAAGAGACCCAGTACTTC
CASSFGGGTEETQYF
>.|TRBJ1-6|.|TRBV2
TGTGCCAGCACGGACAGTGATAATTCACCCCTCCACTTT
CASTDSDNSPLHF
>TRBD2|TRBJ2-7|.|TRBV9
TGTGCCAGCAGCGCTAATCCTAGCGGGGCCTACGAGCAGTACTTC
CASSANPSGAYEQYF
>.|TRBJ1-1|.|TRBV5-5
TGTGCCAGCACCATGAACACTGAAGCTTTCTTT
CASTMNTEAFF
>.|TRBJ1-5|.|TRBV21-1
TGTGCCAGCAGCACTCCAGGAAGGGGGGGGTATCAGCCCCAGCATTTT
CASSTPGRGGYQPQHF
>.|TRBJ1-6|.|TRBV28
TGTGCCACCGAGGGTTATAATTCACCCCTCCACTTT
CATEGYNSPLHF
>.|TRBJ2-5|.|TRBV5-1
TGCGCCAGCAGCTTGGTGGACAGTTTAGAGACCCAGTACTTC
CASSLVDSLETQYF
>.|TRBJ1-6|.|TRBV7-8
TGTGCCAGCAGTCAAGTAACAAATTCACCCCTCCACTTT
CASSQVTNSPLHF
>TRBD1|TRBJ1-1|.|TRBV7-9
TGTGCCAGCAGCTCCTACAGGGGGAACACTGAAGCTTTCTTT
CASSSYRGNTEAFF